This TCR beta chain was profiled in a study of CD4 T cells in relation to SARS-CoV-2 and coronaviruses. Study details: PBMCs were cultured with antigen for nine to eleven days before TCR beta sequencing. The restricting HLA molecule for shared crossreactive spike epitopes was mapped.

Some clones are missing from TCRdb's copy, which holds only in-frame ones; the method was immunoSEQ multiplex PCR. Of roughly 41,000 clones in the sample, approximately 81% were seen once. Over 80,000 naive or memory CD4+ cells were cultured with CEF peptides for nine to ten days. Trimming took 3 bases from V and 8 from J, leaving 17 bases between them. Germline V lookup: CDR1 SQVTM, CDR2 ANQGSEA. CDR3 length equals 14 residues. Note on this clone: The antigen remains unidentified.

The sequence derives from an adult with COVID-19. This chain uses TRBV29-1 with TRBJ2-1; D perhaps matches TRBD2 (7 bases). The sequencing sample was made of naive CD4+ T cells from PBMCs, cultured in vitro. Subset: naive CD4+ T cells isolated by negative enrichment. CDR3 sequence reads: CSVEAPWGGDEQFF. The DNA of the CDR3 is TGCAGCGTTGAGGCCCCCTGGGGGGGCGATGAGCAGTTCTTC.